This T cell receptor (beta chain) was sequenced in a study of blood T cell repertoires in COVID-19. Looking at the study overall: Samples came from the United States, Italy and Spain, spanning acute and convalescent COVID-19. Nucleic acid was either cDNA or gDNA, and it came from T cells, B-cell-depleted T cells, or PBMCs.

Authors' processing steps: Quantification of nucleated cells was approximated via reference gene primer amplification. Measured with immunoSEQ multiplex PCR; TCRdb has only the in-frame clones, and not every one. V, J and clone size were drawn from that table, and D and trimming were deduced from the DNA. The sample has about 71,000 clones, more than 80% seen once. The ends lost 7 bases at V and 6 bases at J; junction bases unmatched: 6. This CDR3 has 12 amino acids. Germline V gene lookup returns CDR1 SGHKS and CDR2 YYEKEE (reference sequence). This receptor was obtained from an elderly woman with acute or convalescent COVID-19. The rearrangement uses TRBV5-5 and TRBJ2-7, with 8 bases that match TRBD1. Sequenced sample: peripheral blood. The CDR3 is CASGQGAREQYF. In DNA, the CDR3 is TGTGCCAGCGGGCAGGGGGCGCGCGAGCAGTACTTC.